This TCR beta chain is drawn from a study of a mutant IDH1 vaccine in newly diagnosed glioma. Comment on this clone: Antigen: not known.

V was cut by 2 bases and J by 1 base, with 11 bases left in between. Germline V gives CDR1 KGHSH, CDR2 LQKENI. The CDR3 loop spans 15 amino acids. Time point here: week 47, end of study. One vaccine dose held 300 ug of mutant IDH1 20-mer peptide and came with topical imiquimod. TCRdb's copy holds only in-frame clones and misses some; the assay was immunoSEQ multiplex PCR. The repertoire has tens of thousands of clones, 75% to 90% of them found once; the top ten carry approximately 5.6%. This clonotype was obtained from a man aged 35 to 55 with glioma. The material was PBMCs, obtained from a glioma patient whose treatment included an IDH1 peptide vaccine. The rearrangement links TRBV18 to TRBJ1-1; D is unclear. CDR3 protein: CASSPEKIGNTEAFF. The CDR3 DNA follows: TGTGCCAGCTCACCAGAAAAAATTGGGAACACTGAAGCTTTCTTT. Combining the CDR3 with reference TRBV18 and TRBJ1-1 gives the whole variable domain NAGVMQNPRHLVRRRGQEARLRCSPMKGHSHVYWYRQLPEEGLKFMVYLQKENIIDESGMPKERFSAEFPKEGPSILRIQQVVRGDSAAYFCASSPEKIGNTEAFFGQGTRLTVV.